This T cell receptor (beta chain) was identified in a study of shared clonotypes between healthy human individuals. About the research overall: Contributing individuals were two females and three males aged 18 to 49. Donors had three CD4 naive, three CD4 memory, two CD8 naive and one CD8 memory plate apiece. Whole-study findings and limits: Of the naive CD4 clonotypes, around 5.2% were shared across a handful of donors.

V dropped 5 bases and J dropped 3 bases, with 10 bases sitting between them. Germline V gives CDR1 SEHNR, CDR2 FQNEAQ (reference sequence). The CDR3 spans 13 residues. Comment on this clone: As yet, its antigen is unknown.

When replicate PCRs were run on sorted subsets, they used 200 to 250 ng DNA, approximately 27,000 T cell genomes. TCRdb's table, derived via immunoSEQ multiplex PCR, lists solely in-frame clones and lacks some. The sample contains 2 million or so clones, roughly 95% of which appear only once. CD8 cells classed as naive were CD45RO-negative and positively selected for CCR7, excluding terminally differentiated effector memory CD45RA+ cells. The sequenced material came from naive CD8+ T cells sorted from blood. This sequence originates from a man between 18 and 29 years old in good health. The chain recombines TRBV7-9 with TRBJ1-1; no reliable D call. The CDR3, as DNA: TGTGCCAGCAGCCCGTTGCGGGACACTGAAGCTTTCTTT. It yields the protein CASSPLRDTEAFF.